The following is a T cell receptor (beta chain) sequence with its context. The antigen remains unidentified. The data derive from a study of CD8+ T cells in alopecia areata. RNA was isolated and reverse transcribed to cDNA, the sequencing template. Generated by immunoSEQ multiplex PCR, the TCRdb table keeps only in-frame clones and is missing some. The repertoire holds roughly 200,000 clones, about 53% seen once, with approximately 11% in the top ten. Study-level points and caveats: Among the 100 top clones, expanded CD8+ clones, like scalp clonality, were significantly decreased by tofacitinib.

Treatment defined: oral pan-JAK inhibitor, 5-10 mg twice daily. CDR1 and CDR2 (germline): LNHNV, YYDKDF (reference sequence). CDR3 length equals 14 residues. Trimming shortened V by 5 bases and J by 2 bases, and 13 bases separated the two germline ends. The source of this sequence is a human donor with alopecia areata. The genes are TRBV15 and TRBJ2-7; the D gene is possibly TRBD2 (6 bases). Material: CD8+ T cells sorted from blood, obtained at week 24, from a patient treated with tofacitinib. The DNA of the CDR3 is TGTGCCACCAGCGGCAGGGAGGCGACCTACGAGCAGTACTTC. Its protein product is CATSGREATYEQYF. Filled out from reference TRBV15 and TRBJ2-7, the complete variable domain reads DAMVIQNPRYQVTQFGKPVTLSCSQTLNHNVMYWYQQKSSQAPKLLFHYYDKDFNNEADTPDNFQSRRPNTSFCFLDIRSPGLGDTAMYLCATSGREATYEQYFGPGTRLTVT.